A selection of T cell receptor beta chains follows, all from one sample in a study of cytomegalovirus exposure and HLA in healthy donors. Here immunoSEQ multiplex PCR was the method, and the copy in TCRdb shows in-frame clones only, minus some. Recorded here are 80,000 to 100,000 clones; the top ten clones represent around 3.4%. Sequences were obtained from PBMCs. The receptors were gathered from a woman aged 25 to 45 in good health and CMV-seronegative. CDR3s include the opening cysteine and the closing phenylalanine or tryptophan. A D gene is named only where the DNA matches it firmly.

D gene	CDR3 length	V gene	J gene	CDR3 DNA	CDR3 protein
.	13	TRBV4-1	TRBJ2-1	TGCGCCAGCAGCCACGGGACGGAGGGTGAGCAGTTCTTC	CASSHGTEGEQFF
TRBD1	17	TRBV28	TRBJ1-4	TGTGCCAGCAGTTTAGACGCGAGGACAGGGGCCGGTGAAAAACTGTTTTTT	CASSLDARTGAGEKLFF
.	16	TRBV4-2	TRBJ2-7	TGTGCCAGCAGCCAAGGGCGGGGAGGTAGCTCCTACGAGCAGTACTTC	CASSQGRGGSSYEQYF
TRBD2	16	TRBV7-8	TRBJ2-7	TGTGCCAGCAGCCTGGGACTAGCGGGAAGCAGCTACGAGCAGTACTTC	CASSLGLAGSSYEQYF
.	13	TRBV5-1	TRBJ2-7	TGCGCCAGCAGCTCGGACAGTGGCTACGAGCAGTACTTC	CASSSDSGYEQYF
TRBD1	17	TRBV7-2	TRBJ1-5	TGTGCCAGCAGCTTCATACGGACAGGGTATAGCAATCAGCCCCAGCATTTT	CASSFIRTGYSNQPQHF
.	11	TRBV29-1	TRBJ2-7	TGCAGCGCCAACCAGGGCTACGAGCAGTACTTC	CSANQGYEQYF
TRBD1	17	TRBV2	TRBJ1-4	TGTGCCAGCAGTGGACCGGACAGGACCGCAACTAATGAAAAACTGTTTTTT	CASSGPDRTATNEKLFF
TRBD2	16	TRBV27	TRBJ2-1	TGTGCCAGCAGTTTATCAGCGGGGGGCCTCTACAATGAGCAGTTCTTC	CASSLSAGGLYNEQFF
.	12	TRBV5-1	TRBJ2-7	TGCGCCAGCAGCTTCTCTAGCAACGAGCAGTACTTC	CASSFSSNEQYF
TRBD2	15	TRBV29-1	TRBJ2-5	TGCAGCGTTGAGAGGACTAGCGGGGGGCAAGAGACCCAGTACTTC	CSVERTSGGQETQYF
.	12	TRBV29-1	TRBJ1-5	TGCAGCGTTGCCGGGATCAATCAGCCCCAGCATTTT	CSVAGINQPQHF
TRBD1	15	TRBV6-6	TRBJ1-1	TGTGCCAGCAGGGGGACAGGGACTTTGAACACTGAAGCTTTCTTT	CASRGTGTLNTEAFF
TRBD1	18	TRBV30	TRBJ1-5	TGTGCCTGGAAAATAAGACAGGGTACGCCTCGGGGCAATCAGCCCCAGCATTTT	CAWKIRQGTPRGNQPQHF
.	15	TRBV6-1	TRBJ1-5	TGTGCCAGCAGCCCTGTGCGACAGAGCAATCAGCCCCAGCATTTT	CASSPVRQSNQPQHF
.	15	TRBV7-6	TRBJ2-3	TGTGCCAGCAGCCTAACGCCGGGACTTGGGGATACGCAGTATTTT	CASSLTPGLGDTQYF
.	12	TRBV4-1	TRBJ2-7	TGCGCCAGCAGCCAAATTAGCGGCGAGCAGTACTTC	CASSQISGEQYF
.	13	TRBV7-2	TRBJ1-5	TGTGCCAGCAGCTTACCCCAGGGGTGGCCCCAGCATTTT	CASSLPQGWPQHF
.	14	TRBV7-6	TRBJ2-2	TGTGCCAGCAGCTTAGTCGGCGGGACCGGGGAGCTGTTTTTT	CASSLVGGTGELFF
TRBD1	20	TRBV28	TRBJ2-6	TGTGCCAGCAGTTTAGTGGTCCAGGGGGCGCAACTATCTGGGGCCAACGTCCTGACTTTC	CASSLVVQGAQLSGANVLTF
TRBD1	16	TRBV7-2	TRBJ1-4	TGTGCCAGCAGCTCACCTACAGGGGGCGCGGATGAAAAACTGTTTTTT	CASSSPTGGADEKLFF
.	14	TRBV4-1	TRBJ2-7	TGCGCCAGCAGCCAAGATAAAACTCTACGGGAGCAGTACTTC	CASSQDKTLREQYF
.	16	TRBV5-1	TRBJ2-3	TGCGCCAGCAACCCCGTGGGGAGGGGGAGCACAGATACGCAGTATTTT	CASNPVGRGSTDTQYF
TRBD1	13	TRBV2	TRBJ1-5	TGTGCCAGCGGGGACAGAACTAATCAGCCCCAGCATTTT	CASGDRTNQPQHF
TRBD1	14	TRBV2	TRBJ2-1	TGTGCCAGCACCGGGACAGGAGGGAAGAATGAGCAGTTCTTC	CASTGTGGKNEQFF
TRBD1	15	TRBV9	TRBJ2-1	TGTGCCAGCAGCCGGGACAGGGGTTCCTACAATGAGCAGTTCTTC	CASSRDRGSYNEQFF
TRBD1	16	TRBV4-1	TRBJ2-5	TGCGCCAGCAGCCAACCGGGACAGGGGAGACAAGAGACCCAGTACTTC	CASSQPGQGRQETQYF
TRBD1	15	TRBV25-1	TRBJ2-5	TGTGCCAGCAGTACCTACGACAGGGACCAAGAGACCCAGTACTTC	CASSTYDRDQETQYF
.	17	TRBV5-1	TRBJ2-7	TGCGCCAGCAGCTTGGACAACAAAGGGTGGGGGCCCTACGAGCAGTACTTC	CASSLDNKGWGPYEQYF
.	13	TRBV5-1	TRBJ1-1	TGCGCCAGCAGCTTGGCCGTTAGAGATGAAGCTTTCTTT	CASSLAVRDEAFF
TRBD2	17	TRBV29-1	TRBJ2-1	TGCAGCGTTGAGCGACTAGCGGGGGACAGCTCCTACAATGAGCAGTTCTTC	CSVERLAGDSSYNEQFF
.	16	TRBV7-3	TRBJ2-2	TGTGCCAGCAGCCCGGACATGCCAGCCAACACCGGGGAGCTGTTTTTT	CASSPDMPANTGELFF
.	15	TRBV28	TRBJ1-1	TGTGCCAGCAGTCTCCGGACAGTAATGAACACTGAAGCTTTCTTT	CASSLRTVMNTEAFF
.	13	TRBV7-9	TRBJ2-3	TGTGCCAGCAGCGTGTATAGCACAGATACGCAGTATTTT	CASSVYSTDTQYF
.	14	TRBV6-6	TRBJ2-1	TGTGCCAGCAGTTACGAGACAGTTCACAATGAGCAGTTCTTC	CASSYETVHNEQFF
.	15	TRBV5-1	TRBJ1-2	TGCGCCAGCAGCTTGGGGTGGGAGAACAACTATGGCTACACCTTC	CASSLGWENNYGYTF
TRBD2	15	TRBV7-2	TRBJ2-1	TGTGCCAGCAGCTTACTAGCGGGAGGGGGCAATGAGCAGTTCTTC	CASSLLAGGGNEQFF
TRBD1	12	TRBV11-3	TRBJ1-1	TGTGCCAGCAGCTTGGGACAGGGTGAAGCTTTCTTT	CASSLGQGEAFF
TRBD1	15	TRBV6-5	TRBJ1-1	TGTGCCAGCAGTTACTTCAGGGGGTTGAGCACTGAAGCTTTCTTT	CASSYFRGLSTEAFF
.	13	TRBV6-1	TRBJ2-3	TGTGCCAGCAGTGACCCGTACAGTTTACGGGAATGGTTT	CASSDPYSLREWF
.	12	TRBV29-1	TRBJ1-1	TGCAGCGTTGATCACGGGAGAGCTGAAGCTTTCTTT	CSVDHGRAEAFF
.	13	TRBV19	TRBJ2-7	TGTGCCAGTACGGACAGAGGGGATGCCGAGCAGTACTTC	CASTDRGDAEQYF